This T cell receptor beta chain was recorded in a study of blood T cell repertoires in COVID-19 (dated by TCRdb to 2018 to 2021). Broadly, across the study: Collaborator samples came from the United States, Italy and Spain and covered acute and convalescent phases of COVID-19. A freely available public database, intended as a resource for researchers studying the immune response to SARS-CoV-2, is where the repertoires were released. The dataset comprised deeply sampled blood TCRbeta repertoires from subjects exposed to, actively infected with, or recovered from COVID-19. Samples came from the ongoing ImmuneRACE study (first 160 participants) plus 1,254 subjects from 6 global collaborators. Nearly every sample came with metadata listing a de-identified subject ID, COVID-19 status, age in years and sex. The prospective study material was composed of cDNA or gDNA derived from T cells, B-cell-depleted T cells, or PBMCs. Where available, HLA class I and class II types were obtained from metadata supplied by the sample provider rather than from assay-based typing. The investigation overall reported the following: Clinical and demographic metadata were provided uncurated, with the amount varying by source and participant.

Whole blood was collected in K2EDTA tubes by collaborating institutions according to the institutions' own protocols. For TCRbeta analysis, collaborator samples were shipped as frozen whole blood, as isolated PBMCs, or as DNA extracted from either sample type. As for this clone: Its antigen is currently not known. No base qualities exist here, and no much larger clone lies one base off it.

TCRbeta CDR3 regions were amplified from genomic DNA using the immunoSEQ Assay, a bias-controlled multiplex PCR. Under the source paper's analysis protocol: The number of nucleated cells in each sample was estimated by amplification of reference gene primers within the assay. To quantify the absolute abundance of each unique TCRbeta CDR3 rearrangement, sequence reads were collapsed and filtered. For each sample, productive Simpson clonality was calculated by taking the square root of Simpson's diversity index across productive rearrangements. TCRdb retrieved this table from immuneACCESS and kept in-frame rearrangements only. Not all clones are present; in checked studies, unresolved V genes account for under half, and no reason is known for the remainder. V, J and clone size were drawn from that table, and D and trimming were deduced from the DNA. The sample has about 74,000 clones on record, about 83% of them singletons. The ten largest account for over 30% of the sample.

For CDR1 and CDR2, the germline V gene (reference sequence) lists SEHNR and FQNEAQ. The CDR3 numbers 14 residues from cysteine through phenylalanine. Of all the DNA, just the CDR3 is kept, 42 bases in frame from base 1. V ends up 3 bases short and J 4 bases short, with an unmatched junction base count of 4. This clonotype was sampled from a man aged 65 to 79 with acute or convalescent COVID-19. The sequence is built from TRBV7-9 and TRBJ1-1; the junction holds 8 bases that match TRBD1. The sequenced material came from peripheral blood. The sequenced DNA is TGTGCCAGCAGCTTGGACAGGGCAAGCACTGAAGCTTTCTTT. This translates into CASSLDRASTEAFF.